Shown below are 25 T cell receptor beta chains from a single sample sequenced in a study of OX40 agonist ivuxolimab in advanced cancers. Using immunoSEQ multiplex PCR, the repertoire was profiled, and TCRdb retains in-frame clones only, with some absent. This sample has around 31,000 clones, with 80% to 90% found just once. Sequenced material: CD4+ or CD8+ T cells sorted from blood, taken in a trial of the OX40 agonist ivuxolimab. These TCRs come from an adult with an advanced solid tumor such as melanoma, head and neck, liver or kidney cancer.

CDR3 residues: CASSRGEGQSYGYTF. The CDR3 DNA reads TGCGCCAGCAGCCGGGGGGAGGGACAGAGCTATGGCTACACCTTC. This chain connects TRBV4-1 to TRBJ1-2; 7 bases agree with TRBD1. After removal of 4 bases from V and 4 bases from J, the junction contained 9 bases not matched to a gene. Per germline, CDR1 MGHRA and CDR2 YSYEKL. This CDR3 has 15 residues.

DNA for the CDR3: TGTGCCAGCAGTTTCAGAATAGAATACACTGAAGCTTTCTTT. It specifies CASSFRIEYTEAFF. This rearrangement joins TRBV28 to TRBJ1-1, with D unresolved. The germline CDR1 and CDR2 sequences are MDHEN and SYDVKM. There are 14 residues in the CDR3. The V end was cut by 3 bases, the J end by 3 bases, with 11 bases between.

This clone is a singleton in its sample. CDR3: CASTLLRGIGTEAFF. For the CDR3, the DNA is TGTGCCAGCACTTTACTGCGGGGCATAGGGACTGAAGCTTTCTTT. The chain employs TRBV5-6 and TRBJ1-1; tentative D call: TRBD1 (5 bases). Looked up from germline, CDR1 is SGHDT and CDR2 is YYEEEE. CDR3 length: 15 amino acids. Trimming left V 6 bases short and J 5 bases short, with 20 bases between.

The V call is TRBV27, the J call TRBJ2-1; TRBD1 or TRBD2 may be the D gene (5 bases each). This CDR3 has 15 residues. V was clipped by 3 bases and J by 3 bases, with 12 bases between them. Germline loops: CDR1 MNHEY, CDR2 SMNVEV (reference sequence). This CDR3 is CASSFAGAGYNEQFF. DNA of the CDR3: TGTGCCAGCAGTTTCGCCGGGGCTGGCTACAATGAGCAGTTCTTC.

The rearrangement joins TRBV25-1 to TRBJ2-2; TRBD2 is a possible D gene (5 bases). This CDR3 is 15 amino acids long. Trimming took 2 bases from V and 3 from J, leaving 10 bases between them. CDR1 and CDR2 from the germline V gene are MGHDK and SYGVNS. The CDR3 DNA reads as TGTGCCAGCAGTGAAGGGAGACAAGACACCGGGGAGCTGTTTTTT. Encoded protein: CASSEGRQDTGELFF.

The chain employs TRBV9 and TRBJ1-1; no clear D. The CDR3 covers 12 residues. V was clipped by 4 bases and J by 7 bases, with 11 bases between them. Germline-derived CDR1 and CDR2 are SGDLS and YYNGEE. CDR3 bases: TGTGCCAGCAGCCCCGATTCGGTTGAAGCTTTCTTT. It translates to CASSPDSVEAFF.

The CDR3 reads CASSQESRSGGPPITDTQYF. CDR3 coding DNA: TGCGCCAGCAGCCAAGAATCTAGGTCAGGGGGTCCCCCCATCACAGATACGCAGTATTTT. This chain joins TRBV4-1 and TRBJ2-3, with 7 bases matching TRBD1. With 0 bases clipped from V and 2 bases from J, the junction kept 17 bases outside the gene matches. CDR1 is MGHRA and CDR2 is YSYEKL in the germline V gene. This CDR3 is 20 amino acids long.

This chain uses TRBV27 with TRBJ2-1, with 8 bases that match TRBD2. From germline, CDR1 is MNHEY and CDR2 SMNVEV (reference sequence). The ends lost 3 bases at V and 8 bases at J; junction bases unmatched: 6. This CDR3 is 14 amino acids long. Here the CDR3 reads CASSLTGGPDEQFF. In nucleotides, the CDR3 is TGTGCCAGCAGTTTGACGGGAGGGCCGGATGAGCAGTTCTTC.

CDR3 bases: TGTGCCAGCAGCTCCCTTGGGGGCGGAAATCAGCCCCAGCATTTT. It encodes CASSSLGGGNQPQHF. This rearrangement joins TRBV11-2 to TRBJ1-5; a possible D gene is TRBD1 (6 bases). The CDR3 has 15 residues. V was pared by 4 bases and J by 4 bases, with 14 bases between. Germline values: CDR1 SGHAT, CDR2 FQNNGV.

The V call is TRBV7-6, the J call TRBJ2-2; D is ambiguous. The CDR3 length is 14 residues. The V end was cut by 5 bases, the J end by 4 bases, with 11 bases between. Per germline, CDR1 SGHVS and CDR2 FNYEAQ. The CDR3 here is CASSTPRGTGELFF. The DNA for the CDR3 is TGTGCCAGCAGCACCCCCCGCGGCACCGGGGAGCTGTTTTTT.

The chain uses TRBV28 and TRBJ2-7, with 8 bases matching TRBD2. This CDR3 is 15 amino acids long. J lost 3 bases, V lost 4 bases, and 8 bases had no gene match. The germline V gene encodes CDR1 MDHEN and CDR2 SYDVKM. The chain's CDR3 is CASSWGLGGFYEQYF. As DNA, the CDR3 is TGTGCCAGCAGTTGGGGACTAGGTGGATTCTACGAGCAGTACTTC. The entire variable domain, with the rest obtained from reference TRBV28 and TRBJ2-7, is as follows: DVKVTQSSRYLVKRTGEKVFLECVQDMDHENMFWYRQDPGLGLRLIYFSYDVKMKEKGDIPEGYSVSREKKERFSLILESASTNQTSMYLCASSWGLGGFYEQYFGPGTRLTVT.

The chain recombines TRBV7-2 with TRBJ2-1; D not resolved. Per the germline V gene, CDR1 is SGHTA and CDR2 is FQGNSA. The CDR3 has 13 amino acids. Trimming took off 2 bases at V and 0 bases at J, with 2 bases between the two ends. This CDR3 is CASSLSSYNEQFF. The CDR3 DNA sequence: TGTGCCAGCAGCTTAAGCTCCTACAATGAGCAGTTCTTC.

The CDR3 nucleotides read TGTGCCAGCAGTCCAGCAGGGGGAATTCGGCCCCAGCATTTT. Translation: CASSPAGGIRPQHF. V is TRBV6-5 and J is TRBJ1-5, with 7 bases lining up with TRBD1. This CDR3 has 14 residues. Germline lookup yields CDR1 MNHEY and CDR2 SVGAGI. Losses at the gene ends were 5 bases for V and 9 bases for J; bases not matched to a gene: 10.

The chain carries TRBV7-2 and TRBJ2-7; D remains ambiguous. The V end lost 2 bases, the J end lost 3 bases, and 8 bases lay between the germline ends. The CDR3 runs to 13 residues. The V gene's germline CDR1 is SGHTA and CDR2 FQGNSA. CDR3 DNA: TGTGCCAGCAGCTTAACAGACCTCTACGAGCAGTACTTC. As protein: CASSLTDLYEQYF.

The V gene is TRBV4-1, the J gene TRBJ1-5; no clear D gene. Germline CDR1 and CDR2: MGHRA and YSYEKL. Between the trimmed V and J ends, which lost 0 bases and 6 bases, there was a span of 6 bases. This CDR3 contains 13 residues. The CDR3 DNA reads TGCGCCAGCAGCCAAGAATTTGGTCAGCCCCAGCATTTT. Translation: CASSQEFGQPQHF.

This clone was counted only a few times. This chain joins TRBV2 and TRBJ2-7; D not resolved. The V gene lost 3 bases and the J gene lost 3 bases, with 6 bases spanning the gap. From germline, CDR1 is SNHLY and CDR2 FYNNEI. The CDR3 runs to 12 residues. The DNA of the CDR3 is TGTGCCAGCAGTGATTACAGCTACGAGCAGTACTTC. Translating gives CASSDYSYEQYF.

V and J are TRBV11-2 and TRBJ2-7; D unclear. The CDR3 spans 15 residues. Germline CDR1 and CDR2: SGHAT and FQNNGV. V shed 0 bases and J shed 5 bases, with 14 bases lying between them. This CDR3 is CASSLDLNVMDEQYF. The CDR3 nucleotides read TGTGCCAGCAGCTTAGATCTGAATGTAATGGACGAGCAGTACTTC. Supplemented by reference TRBV11-2 and TRBJ2-7, the full variable domain reads EAGVAQSPRYKIIEKRQSVAFWCNPISGHATLYWYQQILGQGPKLLIQFQNNGVVDDSQLPKDRFSAERLKGVDSTLKIQPAKLEDSAVYLCASSLDLNVMDEQYFGPGTRLTVT.

This chain uses TRBV9 with TRBJ2-3; D ambiguous. The germline V gene has CDR1 SGDLS and CDR2 YYNGEE. The germline V and J ends were trimmed by 0 bases and 2 bases, with 7 bases remaining between them. The CDR3 loop spans 14 amino acids. The CDR3 DNA reads as TGTGCCAGCAGCGTAGTGTCTGCCACAGATACGCAGTATTTT. Translated, it gives CASSVVSATDTQYF.

J is TRBJ2-7 and V is TRBV5-6; D perhaps matches TRBD2 (5 bases). The CDR3 consists of 14 residues. V was trimmed by 0 bases and J by 2 bases, leaving 9 bases between them. The germline V gene has CDR1 SGHDT and CDR2 YYEEEE. DNA of the CDR3: TGTGCCAGCAGCTTGGGGCTAGCAACCTACGAGCAGTACTTC. This sequence encodes CASSLGLATYEQYF.

The CDR3 spells CASSFSNYEQYF. The DNA for the CDR3 is TGTGCCAGCAGCTTCTCCAACTACGAGCAGTACTTC. This chain joins TRBV5-4 and TRBJ2-7; no firm D call. The V end was cut by 2 bases, the J end by 3 bases, with 6 bases between. Per germline, CDR1 SGHNT and CDR2 YYREEE (reference sequence). CDR3 length: 12 residues.

The CDR3 spells CASSRLAGDYNEQFF. The CDR3 nucleotides read TGTGCCAGCAGCAGACTAGCGGGAGATTACAATGAGCAGTTCTTC. The chain uses TRBV6-5 and TRBJ2-1; TRBD2 matches at 12 bases. The germline gives CDR1 MNHEY, CDR2 SVGAGI. This CDR3 spans 15 amino acids. Trimming cost V 6 bases and J 4 bases; bases outside gene matches: 4.

V is TRBV7-9 and J is TRBJ1-4; TRBD1 matches at 7 bases. Per germline, CDR1 SEHNR and CDR2 FQNEAQ (reference sequence). The CDR3 runs to 15 residues. V shed 1 base, J shed 4 bases, and the junction held 3 bases outside the gene matches. In DNA, the CDR3 is TGTGCCAGCAGCTTAGGAGGGACAGTTAATGAAAAACTGTTTTTT. It specifies CASSLGGTVNEKLFF.

CDR3 protein: CASSLWELMVSTDTQYF. The CDR3 DNA sequence: TGCGCCAGCAGCTTGTGGGAGCTGATGGTTAGCACAGATACGCAGTATTTT. This chain links TRBV5-1 with TRBJ2-3; maybe TRBD2 (5 bases). The CDR3 contains 17 residues. The germline V gene has CDR1 SGHRS and CDR2 YFSETQ. The V end lost 1 base, the J end lost 0 bases, and 15 bases lay between the germline ends.

This clone was seen once. The rearrangement links TRBV10-2 to TRBJ2-1; 7 bases fit TRBD2. V lost 6 bases and J lost 0; bases outside the gene matches: 2. The germline V gene encodes CDR1 WSHSY and CDR2 SAAADI. This CDR3 contains 14 residues. This CDR3 reads CASRAGASYNEQFF. CDR3 DNA sequence: TGCGCCAGCAGGGCGGGAGCCTCCTACAATGAGCAGTTCTTC.

The V call is TRBV9, the J call TRBJ2-1; 12 bases fit TRBD2. Germline values: CDR1 SGDLS, CDR2 YYNGEE. This CDR3 contains 17 residues. V lost 3 bases and J lost 2; bases outside the gene matches: 6. The CDR3 sequence: CASSAPLAGGPYNEQFF. CDR3 sequence (DNA): TGTGCCAGCAGCGCCCCCCTAGCGGGAGGGCCCTACAATGAGCAGTTCTTC.